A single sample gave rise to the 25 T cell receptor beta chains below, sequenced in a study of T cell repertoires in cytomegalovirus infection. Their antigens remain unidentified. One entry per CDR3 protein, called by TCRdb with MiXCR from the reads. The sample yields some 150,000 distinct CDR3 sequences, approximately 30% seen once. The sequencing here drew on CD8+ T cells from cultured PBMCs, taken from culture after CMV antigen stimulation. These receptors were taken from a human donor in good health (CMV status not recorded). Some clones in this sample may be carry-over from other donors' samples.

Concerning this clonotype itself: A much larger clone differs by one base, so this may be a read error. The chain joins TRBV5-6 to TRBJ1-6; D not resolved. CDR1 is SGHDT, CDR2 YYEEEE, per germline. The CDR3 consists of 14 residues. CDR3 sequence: CASSLMGYNSLLHF. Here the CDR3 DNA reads TGTGCCAGCAGCTTGATGGGGTATAATTCACTCCTCCACTTT.

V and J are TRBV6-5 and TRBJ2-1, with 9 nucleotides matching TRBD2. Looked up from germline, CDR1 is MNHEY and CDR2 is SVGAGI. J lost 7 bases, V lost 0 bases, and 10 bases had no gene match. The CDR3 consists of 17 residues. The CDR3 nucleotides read TGTGCCAGCAGTTACTCGACCGGCGGGGGGGTCCTAAATGAGCAGTTCTTC. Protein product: CASSYSTGGGVLNEQFF.

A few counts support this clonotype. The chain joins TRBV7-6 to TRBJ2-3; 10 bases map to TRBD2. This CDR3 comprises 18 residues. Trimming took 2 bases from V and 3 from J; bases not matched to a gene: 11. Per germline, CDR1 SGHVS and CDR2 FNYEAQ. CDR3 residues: CASSLRAGGQGATDTQYF. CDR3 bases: TGTGCCAGCAGCTTAAGAGCGGGGGGGCAGGGAGCGACAGATACGCAGTATTTT.

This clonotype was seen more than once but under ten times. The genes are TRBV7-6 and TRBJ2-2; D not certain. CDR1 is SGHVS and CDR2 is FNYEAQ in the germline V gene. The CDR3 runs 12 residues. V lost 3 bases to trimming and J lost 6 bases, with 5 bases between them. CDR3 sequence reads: CASSLAAGELFF. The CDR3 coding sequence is TGTGCCAGCAGCTTGGCCGCCGGGGAGCTGTTTTTT.

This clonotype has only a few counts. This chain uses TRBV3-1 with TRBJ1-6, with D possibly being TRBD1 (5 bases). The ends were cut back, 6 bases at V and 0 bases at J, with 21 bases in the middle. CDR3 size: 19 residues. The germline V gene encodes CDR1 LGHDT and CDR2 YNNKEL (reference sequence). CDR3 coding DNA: TGTGCCAGCAGTTCTAGGGACTTACGGCGAAACTCCTATAATTCACCCCTCCACTTT. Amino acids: CASSSRDLRRNSYNSPLHF.

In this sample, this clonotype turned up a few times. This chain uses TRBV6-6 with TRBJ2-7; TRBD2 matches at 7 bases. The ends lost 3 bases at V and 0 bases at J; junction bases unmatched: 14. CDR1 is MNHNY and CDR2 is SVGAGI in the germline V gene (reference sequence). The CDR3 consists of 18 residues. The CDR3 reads CASSYPRSGGLSSYEQYF. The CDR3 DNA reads TGTGCCAGCAGTTATCCACGTTCGGGGGGACTGAGCTCCTACGAGCAGTACTTC.

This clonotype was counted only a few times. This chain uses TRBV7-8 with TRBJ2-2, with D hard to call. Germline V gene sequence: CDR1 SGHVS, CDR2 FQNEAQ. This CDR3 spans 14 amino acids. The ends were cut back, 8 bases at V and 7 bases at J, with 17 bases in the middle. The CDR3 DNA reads TGTGCCAGCCACTATCCGGAAGGTATCGGGGAGCTGTTTTTT. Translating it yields CASHYPEGIGELFF.

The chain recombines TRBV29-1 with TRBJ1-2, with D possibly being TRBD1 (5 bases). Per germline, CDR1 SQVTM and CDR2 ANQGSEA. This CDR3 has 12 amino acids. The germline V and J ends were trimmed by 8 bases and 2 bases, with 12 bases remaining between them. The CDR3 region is CSIAQGNYGYTF. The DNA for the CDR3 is TGCAGCATCGCGCAGGGAAACTATGGCTACACCTTC.

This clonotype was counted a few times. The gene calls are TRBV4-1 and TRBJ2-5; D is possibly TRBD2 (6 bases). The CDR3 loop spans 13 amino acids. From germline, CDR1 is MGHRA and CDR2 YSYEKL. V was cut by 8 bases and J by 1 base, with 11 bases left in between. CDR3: CASGGALQETQYF. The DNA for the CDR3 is TGCGCCAGCGGCGGGGCCCTCCAAGAGACCCAGTACTTC.

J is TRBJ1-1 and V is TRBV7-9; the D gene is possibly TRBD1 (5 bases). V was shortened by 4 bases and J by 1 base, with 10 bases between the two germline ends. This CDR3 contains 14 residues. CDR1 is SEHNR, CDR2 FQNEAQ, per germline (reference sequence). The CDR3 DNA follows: TGTGCCAGCAGCTCCTCGGGGGGGAACACTGAAGCTTTCTTT. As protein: CASSSSGGNTEAFF.

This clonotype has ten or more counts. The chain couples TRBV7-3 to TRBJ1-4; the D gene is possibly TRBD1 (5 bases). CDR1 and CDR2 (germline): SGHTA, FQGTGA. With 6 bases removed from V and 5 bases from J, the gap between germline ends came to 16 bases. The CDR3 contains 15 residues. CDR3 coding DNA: TGTGCCAGCAGTCCACCGGGGGATTGCAATGAAAAACTGTTTTTT. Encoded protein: CASSPPGDCNEKLFF.

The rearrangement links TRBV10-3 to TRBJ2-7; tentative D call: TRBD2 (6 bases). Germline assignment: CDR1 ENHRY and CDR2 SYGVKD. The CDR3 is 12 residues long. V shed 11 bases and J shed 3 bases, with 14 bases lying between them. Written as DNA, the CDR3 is TGTGCCGCCACCATGGGGGGCTACGAGCAGTACTTC. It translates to CAATMGGYEQYF.

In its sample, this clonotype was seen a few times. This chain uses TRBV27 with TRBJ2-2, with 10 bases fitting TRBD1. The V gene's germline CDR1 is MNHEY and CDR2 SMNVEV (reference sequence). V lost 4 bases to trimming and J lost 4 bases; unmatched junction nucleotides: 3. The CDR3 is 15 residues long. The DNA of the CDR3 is TGTGCCAGCAGTTATAGGGACAGGGGCACCGGGGAGCTGTTTTTT. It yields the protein CASSYRDRGTGELFF.

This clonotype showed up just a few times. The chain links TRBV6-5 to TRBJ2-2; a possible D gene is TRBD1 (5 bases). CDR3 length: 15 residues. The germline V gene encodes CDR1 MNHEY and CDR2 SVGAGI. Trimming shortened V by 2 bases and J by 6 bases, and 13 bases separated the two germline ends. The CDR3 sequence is CASSYGAGLAGELFF. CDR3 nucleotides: TGTGCCAGCAGTTACGGGGCAGGGCTGGCCGGGGAGCTGTTTTTT.

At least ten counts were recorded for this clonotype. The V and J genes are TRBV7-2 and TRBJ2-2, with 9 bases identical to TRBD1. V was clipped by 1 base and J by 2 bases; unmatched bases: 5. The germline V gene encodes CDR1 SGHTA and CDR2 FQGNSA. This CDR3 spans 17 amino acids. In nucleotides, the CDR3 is TGTGCCAGCAGCTTAGACTGGACAGGGGTAAACACCGGGGAGCTGTTTTTT. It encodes CASSLDWTGVNTGELFF.

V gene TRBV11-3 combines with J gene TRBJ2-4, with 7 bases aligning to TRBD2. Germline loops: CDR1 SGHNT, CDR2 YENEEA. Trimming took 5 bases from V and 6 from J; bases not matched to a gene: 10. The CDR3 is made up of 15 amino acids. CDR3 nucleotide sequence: TGTGCCAGCAGCGATAGGTTCGGCGGGGGAAACATTCAGTACTTC. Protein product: CASSDRFGGGNIQYF. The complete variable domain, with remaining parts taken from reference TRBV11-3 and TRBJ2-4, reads EAGVVQSPRYKIIEKKQPVAFWCNPISGHNTLYWYLQNLGQGPELLIRYENEEAVDDSQLPKDRFSAERLKGVDSTLKIQPAELGDSAVYLCASSDRFGGGNIQYFGAGTRLSVL.

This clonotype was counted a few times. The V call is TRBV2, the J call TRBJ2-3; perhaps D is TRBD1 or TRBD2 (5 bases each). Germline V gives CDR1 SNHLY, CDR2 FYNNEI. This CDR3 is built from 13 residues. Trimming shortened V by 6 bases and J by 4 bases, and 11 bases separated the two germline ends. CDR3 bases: TGTGCCAGCAGCCCCGGGACCCCAGATACGCAGTATTTT. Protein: CASSPGTPDTQYF.

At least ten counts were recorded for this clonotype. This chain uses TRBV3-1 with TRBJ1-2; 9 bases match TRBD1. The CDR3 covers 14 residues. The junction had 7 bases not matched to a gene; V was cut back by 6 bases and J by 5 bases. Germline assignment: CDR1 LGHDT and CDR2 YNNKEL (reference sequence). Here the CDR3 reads CASSPGTGIYGYTF. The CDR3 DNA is TGTGCCAGCAGTCCCGGGACAGGGATTTATGGCTACACCTTC.

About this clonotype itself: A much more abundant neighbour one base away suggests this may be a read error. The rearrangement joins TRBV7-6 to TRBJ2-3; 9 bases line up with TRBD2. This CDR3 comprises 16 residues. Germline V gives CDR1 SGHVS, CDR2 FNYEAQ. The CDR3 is CASSPSGGPVADAQYF. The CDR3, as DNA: TGTGCCAGCAGCCCGAGCGGGGGGCCCGTGGCAGATGCGCAGTATTTT.

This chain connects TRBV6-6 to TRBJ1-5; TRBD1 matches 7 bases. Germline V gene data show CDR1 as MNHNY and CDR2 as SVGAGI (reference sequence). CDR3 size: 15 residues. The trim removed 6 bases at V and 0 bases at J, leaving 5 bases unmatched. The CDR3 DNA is TGTGCCAGCAGCCTACAGGGGAATAGCAATCAGCCCCAGCATTTT. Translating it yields CASSLQGNSNQPQHF.

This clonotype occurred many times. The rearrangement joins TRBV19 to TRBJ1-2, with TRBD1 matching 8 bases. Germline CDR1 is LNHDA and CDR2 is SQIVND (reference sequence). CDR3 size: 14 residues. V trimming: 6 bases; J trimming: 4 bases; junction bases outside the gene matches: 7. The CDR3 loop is CASSKTGQAYGYTF. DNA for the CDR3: TGTGCCAGTAGCAAGACGGGACAGGCCTATGGCTACACCTTC. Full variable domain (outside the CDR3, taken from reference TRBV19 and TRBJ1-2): DGGITQSPKYLFRKEGQNVTLSCEQNLNHDAMYWYRQDPGQGLRLIYYSQIVNDFQKGDIAEGYSVSREKKESFPLTVTSAQKNPTAFYLCASSKTGQAYGYTFGSGTRLTVV.

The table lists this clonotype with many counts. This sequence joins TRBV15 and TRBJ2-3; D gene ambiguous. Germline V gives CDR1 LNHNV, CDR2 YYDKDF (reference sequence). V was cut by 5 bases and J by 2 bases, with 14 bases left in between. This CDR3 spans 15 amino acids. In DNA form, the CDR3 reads TGTGCCACCAGCTTGGATATCCTCTACACAGATACGCAGTATTTT. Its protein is CATSLDILYTDTQYF.

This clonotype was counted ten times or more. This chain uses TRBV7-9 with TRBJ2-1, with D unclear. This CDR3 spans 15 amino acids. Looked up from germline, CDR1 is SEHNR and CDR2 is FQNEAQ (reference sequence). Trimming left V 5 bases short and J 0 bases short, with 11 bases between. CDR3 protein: CASSLLQSSYNEQFF. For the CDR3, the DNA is TGTGCCAGCAGCCTTTTACAGAGCTCCTACAATGAGCAGTTCTTC.

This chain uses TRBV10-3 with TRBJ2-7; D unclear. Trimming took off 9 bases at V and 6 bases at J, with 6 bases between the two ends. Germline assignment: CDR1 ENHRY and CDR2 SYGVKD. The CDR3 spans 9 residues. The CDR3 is CAIGFEQYF. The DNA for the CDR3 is TGTGCCATTGGGTTCGAGCAGTACTTC.

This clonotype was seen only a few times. The CDR3 DNA reads as TGTGCCAGCAGCCCATCAGGGGGGACAGGGGGTGGTAATGAGCAGTTCTTC. Protein sequence: CASSPSGGTGGGNEQFF. The gene calls are TRBV7-8 and TRBJ2-1; TRBD1 matches 11 bases. Trimming removed 5 bases from V and 7 bases from J; junction bases left unmatched: 13. The germline CDR1 and CDR2 sequences are SGHVS and FQNEAQ. The length of the CDR3 is 17 residues. Complete variable domain (other parts from reference TRBV7-8 and TRBJ2-1): GAGVSQSPRYKVAKRGQDVALRCDPISGHVSLFWYQQALGQGPEFLTYFQNEAQLDKSGLPSDRFFAERPEGSVSTLKIQRTQQEDSAVYLCASSPSGGTGGGNEQFFGPGTRLTVL.